Detailed here is one TCR beta chain. Its antigen is not identified. A multiplex PCR was run with 60 Vbeta primers and 13 Jbeta primers. The method was immunoSEQ multiplex PCR; TCRdb's version includes in-frame clones alone and lacks a portion of them. The sample has almost 200,000 clones, 65% to 90% seen once. The CDR3 spans 15 residues. Germline CDR1 MNHEY, CDR2 SMNVEV (reference sequence). Trimming stripped 11 bases from V and 7 bases from J, with 26 bases between. The data derive from a study of cytomegalovirus exposure and HLA in healthy donors. Points from the study as a whole: HLA allele associations emerged for around 15,000 TCR beta sequences in a later analysis, at 0.05 false discovery rate. Later on, a genetic analysis was performed. It linked a missense variant in DCLRE1C with V- and J-gene trimming of TCR beta. Roughly even sequencing depth across donors was the assumption behind the presence/absence analyses.

What was sequenced was PBMCs. The gene calls are TRBV27 and TRBJ2-5; D gene ambiguous. The clonotype comes from a woman between 45 and 65 years old in good health and CMV-seronegative. Here the CDR3 DNA reads TGTGCCTTGCATCCCCCGGGTCCCCCGGCAGTGACCCAGTACTTC. Translation gives CALHPPGPPAVTQYF.